These T cell receptor beta chains were read from a single sample in a study of neoadjuvant anti-PD-1 for oral cavity cancer. This table comes from immunoSEQ multiplex PCR, and its TCRdb copy is limited to in-frame clones, with some not included. The top ten hold 3% to 3.5% of the sample, which has some 15,000 clones, over 70% seen once. This specimen consisted of PBMCs, obtained before nivolumab (anti-PD-1) treatment. Receptors originate from a person between 40 and 85 years old with oral cavity squamous cell carcinoma. Both conserved end residues are part of each CDR3. D genes are given only for firm matches. Some rows have no size entry. The others give once, few or many, or a class for an expanded clone.

v_gene,j_gene,d_gene,abundance,len,CDR3nt,CDR3aa
TRBV19,TRBJ2-7,TRBD2,once,15,TGTGCCAGTAGCGCACGGACTAGCAAAACTCTCGAGCAGTACTTC,CASSARTSKTLEQYF
TRBV11-3,TRBJ1-1,NA,NA,12,TGTGCCAGCAGCCCAGGGTACACTGAAGCTTTCTTT,CASSPGYTEAFF
TRBV6-1,TRBJ1-5,NA,NA,16,TGTGCCAGCAGTGCCGGCGCAGGTATTAGCAATCAGCCCCAGCATTTT,CASSAGAGISNQPQHF
TRBV7-2,TRBJ2-1,NA,NA,19,TGTGCCAGCAGCTTCTTCAGGTGGCGGGGCCGGCGATGGGTCACTGAGCAGTTCTTC,CASSFFRWRGRRWVTEQFF
TRBV4-1,TRBJ2-1,NA,once,17,TGCGCCAGCAGCCGCCACCAGGGTCAGAGCTCCTACAATGAGCAGTTCTTC,CASSRHQGQSSYNEQFF
TRBV30,TRBJ1-5,NA,NA,14,TGTGCCTGGAGCTCTCTGGGGGGTAGTCAGCCCCAGCATTTT,CAWSSLGGSQPQHF
TRBV2,TRBJ1-6,NA,NA,14,TGTGCCAGCACGGACAGCTCCTATAATTCACCCCTCCACTTT,CASTDSSYNSPLHF
TRBV15,TRBJ2-5,NA,NA,11,TGTGCCACCAGCACGATAGAGACCCAGTACTTC,CATSTIETQYF
TRBV10-3,TRBJ1-5,NA,few,20,TGTGCCATCAGTGAGTCGCAGCTTGTCAGCAGTAAGGATAGCAATCAGCCCCAGCATTTT,CAISESQLVSSKDSNQPQHF
TRBV5-1,TRBJ1-2,NA,NA,15,TGCGCCAGCACCCCGGGGCACGGAGTCCCATATGGCTACACCTTC,CASTPGHGVPYGYTF
TRBV7-8,TRBJ2-3,NA,NA,11,TGTGCCAGCAGCTTAGACGATACGCAGTATTTT,CASSLDDTQYF
TRBV15,TRBJ1-5,NA,NA,13,TGTGCCACCAGCGAGGGGGTGAGACAGCCCCAGCATTTT,CATSEGVRQPQHF
TRBV5-1,TRBJ1-1,TRBD1,NA,18,TGCGCCAGCAGCCGAGACAGGGGCGGAGGTATCATGAACACTGAAGCTTTCTTT,CASSRDRGGGIMNTEAFF
TRBV2,TRBJ1-5,TRBD1,NA,13,TGTGCCAGCAGGACAGGGGGATTTCAGCCCCAGCATTTT,CASRTGGFQPQHF
TRBV6-6,TRBJ2-1,NA,NA,13,TGTGCCAGCACCTTCGGACTCTCAAATGAGCAGTTCTTC,CASTFGLSNEQFF
TRBV29-1,TRBJ1-5,TRBD1,few,13,TGCAGCGTTGCAGGGACAGGCAATCAGCCCCAGCATTTT,CSVAGTGNQPQHF
TRBV7-9,TRBJ1-2,NA,NA,13,TGTGCCAGCAGCTTAAGCAGTAACTATGGCTACACCTTC,CASSLSSNYGYTF
TRBV27,TRBJ2-7,NA,NA,16,TGTGCCAGCAGTCAGCCACCTCGTCAGGGCACCCACGAGCAGTACTTC,CASSQPPRQGTHEQYF
TRBV7-9,TRBJ2-7,NA,NA,15,TGTGCCAGCAGCTTAGGACAGGGAGGTTCCTACGAGCAGTACTTC,CASSLGQGGSYEQYF
TRBV5-1,TRBJ2-4,NA,few,15,TGCGCCAGCAGCCCCGGGGCGGGGATGGGCAACATTCAGTACTTC,CASSPGAGMGNIQYF